This note documents a single T cell receptor beta chain sequence. Its antigen remains undetermined. Base qualities are not recorded, but no much larger clone differs from it by a single base. TCRbeta CDR3 regions were amplified from genomic DNA using the immunoSEQ Assay, a bias-controlled multiplex PCR. In the original analysis: The number of nucleated cells in each sample was estimated by amplification of reference gene primers within the assay. Sequence reads were collapsed and filtered to measure the absolute abundance of every unique TCRbeta CDR3 rearrangement. For each sample, productive Simpson clonality was calculated by taking the square root of Simpson's diversity index across productive rearrangements. TCRdb limited this immuneACCESS table to in-frame rearrangements with V and J called. A share of clones is missing; checked studies link under half to unresolved V genes, and the rest is unexplained. V, J and clone size are taken as reported in that table, and D and trimming were inferred from the DNA itself. The table for this sample lists approximately 260,000 clones; 65% to 85% of them were counted only once. The ten largest clones take up approximately 4% of the sample.

These data originate in a study of blood T cell repertoires in COVID-19 (dated by TCRdb to about 2020). About the investigation overall: Samples covering the acute and convalescent phases of COVID-19 were provided by collaborators in the United States, Italy and Spain. The material from the prospective study consisted of cDNA or gDNA derived from T cells, B-cell-depleted T cells, or PBMCs. Deeply sampled blood TCRbeta repertoires from subjects exposed to, actively infected with, or recovered from COVID-19 were included in the dataset. The repertoires were released in a freely available public database meant as a resource for research on the immune response to SARS-CoV-2. The samples were drawn from the first 160 participants of the ongoing ImmuneRACE study and from 1,254 subjects provided by 6 global collaborators. Sample metadata almost always included a de-identified subject ID, COVID-19 status, age in years and sex. Where available, HLA class I and class II types were obtained from metadata supplied by the sample provider rather than from assay-based typing. General conclusions and limits of the study: The quantity of clinical and demographic metadata differed by source and by participant and was supplied without curation.

The CDR3 numbers 18 residues from cysteine through phenylalanine. Only CDR3 DNA remains: 54 bases, in frame from the first base. Relative to germline, V is missing 0 bases and J is missing 0 bases, with 8 bases of the junction outside any gene match. CDR1 is given as MGHRA and CDR2 as YSYEKL, both from the germline V gene. The collaborating institutions used their own protocols to collect whole blood in K2EDTA tubes. Collaborator samples were shipped for TCRbeta analysis as frozen whole blood, isolated PBMCs, or DNA extracted from either sample type. The sequenced sample consisted of peripheral blood. This receptor was identified in a woman in her thirties or forties with active or convalescent COVID-19. Recombination linked TRBV4-1 to TRBJ2-1; TRBD2 fits 7 bases in the junction. The sequenced DNA is TGCGCCAGCAGCCAAGATCGGGGGGACGGATACTCCTACAATGAGCAGTTCTTC. Its coded protein is CASSQDRGDGYSYNEQFF.